These T cell receptor beta chains were read from a single sample in a study of Japanese encephalitis immunity and Zika vaccine responses. One entry per CDR3 protein results from TCRdb running MiXCR on the 5' RACE reads. Of 400 to 550 distinct CDR3 sequences in the sample, less than 15% are singletons; the top ten hold less than 35%. The material was antigen-activated CD4+ T cells from blood, cultured, obtained during a Zika inactivated vaccine study. All receptors derive from an adult man who received an inactivated Zika virus vaccine. Each CDR3 is given with its conserved first and last residue. The D gene is left open where the match is weak. Where a row states a size, it is once, few, many or the class of an expanded clone; other rows omit it.

d_gene: TRBD2
j_gene: TRBJ2-2
abundance: many
v_gene: TRBV4-3
len: 15
CDR3aa: CASSLAGVDTGELFF
CDR3nt: TGCGCCAGCAGCCTAGCGGGGGTGGACACCGGGGAGCTGTTTTTT

d_gene: NA
j_gene: TRBJ1-3
abundance: large
v_gene: TRBV11-2
len: 19
CDR3aa: CASSQGMGTHLASGNTIYF
CDR3nt: TGTGCCAGCAGCCAGGGGATGGGAACTCACCTTGCCTCTGGAAACACCATATATTTT

d_gene: NA
j_gene: TRBJ1-5
abundance: large
v_gene: TRBV6-2/TRBV6-3
len: 15
CDR3aa: CASRDTGRSNQPQHF
CDR3nt: TGTGCCAGCAGGGACACGGGACGGAGCAATCAGCCCCAGCATTTT

d_gene: NA
j_gene: TRBJ2-2
abundance: NA
v_gene: TRBV27
len: 14
CDR3aa: CASNRQGTPGSCFF
CDR3nt: NA

d_gene: NA
j_gene: TRBJ2-2
abundance: NA
v_gene: TRBV11-2
len: 17
CDR3aa: CASSLDVQGINTGELFF
CDR3nt: TGTGCCAGCAGCTTAGATGTACAGGGCATTAACACCGGGGAGCTGTTTTTT

d_gene: TRBD1
j_gene: TRBJ2-1
abundance: many
v_gene: TRBV24-1
len: 15
CDR3aa: CATMKGRGLYNEQFF
CDR3nt: TGTGCCACCATGAAGGGCAGGGGGCTTTACAATGAGCAGTTCTTC

d_gene: TRBD1
j_gene: TRBJ1-1
abundance: medium-sized
v_gene: TRBV4-3
len: 14
CDR3aa: CASSQRDRETEAFF
CDR3nt: TGCGCCAGCAGCCAACGGGACAGGGAAACTGAAGCTTTCTTT

d_gene: TRBD1
j_gene: TRBJ1-2
abundance: medium-sized
v_gene: TRBV20-1
len: 13
CDR3aa: CSADQTGGYGYTF
CDR3nt: TGCAGTGCCGACCAGACAGGGGGCTATGGCTACACCTTC

d_gene: NA
j_gene: TRBJ1-2
abundance: NA
v_gene: TRBV11-2
len: 13
CDR3aa: CASSPWGGAGYTF
CDR3nt: TGTGCCAGCAGCCCCTGGGGGGGAGCGGGCTACACCTTC

d_gene: TRBD2
j_gene: TRBJ2-3
abundance: many
v_gene: TRBV2
len: 14
CDR3aa: CASSERLASDTQYF
CDR3nt: TGTGCCAGCAGTGAAAGACTAGCATCAGATACGCAGTATTTT

d_gene: NA
j_gene: TRBJ1-1
abundance: many
v_gene: TRBV6-2/TRBV6-3
len: 15
CDR3aa: CASSRELGLHTEAFF
CDR3nt: TGTGCCAGCAGTAGGGAGCTCGGGCTACACACTGAAGCTTTCTTT

d_gene: NA
j_gene: TRBJ2-5
abundance: few
v_gene: TRBV20-1
len: 13
CDR3aa: CSAKDGLAGTQYF
CDR3nt: TGCAGTGCTAAAGACGGGCTGGCGGGGACCCAGTACTTC

d_gene: NA
j_gene: TRBJ1-2
abundance: NA
v_gene: TRBV7-2
len: 15
CDR3aa: CASSWDAAGHYGYTF
CDR3nt: TGTGCCAGCAGCTGGGACGCCGCCGGCCACTATGGCTACACCTTC

d_gene: NA
j_gene: TRBJ1-5
abundance: medium-sized
v_gene: TRBV6-2/TRBV6-3
len: 16
CDR3aa: CASSPLAPVGNQPQHF
CDR3nt: TGTGCCAGCAGTCCCCTTGCCCCGGTGGGCAATCAGCCCCAGCATTTT

d_gene: NA
j_gene: TRBJ2-7
abundance: NA
v_gene: TRBV6-4
len: 13
CDR3aa: CASSEKRGNEQYF
CDR3nt: TGTGCCAGCAGTGAAAAGAGGGGGAACGAGCAGTACTTC

d_gene: TRBD2
j_gene: TRBJ2-3
abundance: medium-sized
v_gene: TRBV27
len: 15
CDR3aa: CASRKTSGGTDTQYF
CDR3nt: TGTGCCAGCAGAAAGACTAGCGGGGGTACAGATACGCAGTATTTT

d_gene: NA
j_gene: TRBJ2-2
abundance: large
v_gene: TRBV27
len: 15
CDR3aa: CASSFSTVNTGELFF
CDR3nt: TGTGCCAGCAGTTTTTCGACGGTGAACACCGGGGAGCTGTTTTTT

d_gene: NA
j_gene: TRBJ1-2
abundance: NA
v_gene: TRBV6-2/TRBV6-3
len: 15
CDR3aa: CASSLPSDGFYGYTF
CDR3nt: TGTGCCAGCAGTCTACCCTCGGACGGATTTTATGGCTACACCTTC

d_gene: NA
j_gene: TRBJ2-7
abundance: NA
v_gene: TRBV6-1
len: 14
CDR3aa: CASREGGAGYEQYF
CDR3nt: TGTGCCAGCAGAGAAGGGGGGGCCGGGTACGAGCAGTACTTC

d_gene: NA
j_gene: TRBJ1-1
abundance: medium-sized
v_gene: TRBV10-3
len: 13
CDR3aa: CAISETQNTEAFF
CDR3nt: TGTGCCATCAGTGAGACACAGAACACTGAAGCTTTCTTT

d_gene: NA
j_gene: TRBJ2-2
abundance: medium-sized
v_gene: TRBV11-2
len: 16
CDR3aa: CASSLRVAGNTGELFF
CDR3nt: TGTGCCAGCAGCTTACGAGTCGCAGGGAACACCGGGGAGCTGTTTTTT

d_gene: NA
j_gene: TRBJ2-5
abundance: few
v_gene: TRBV2
len: 13
CDR3aa: CAGGLGVQETQYF
CDR3nt: TGTGCCGGGGGCTTGGGCGTACAAGAGACCCAGTACTTC

d_gene: TRBD2
j_gene: TRBJ2-2
abundance: large
v_gene: TRBV7-2
len: 15
CDR3aa: CASSTFRGGPGELFF
CDR3nt: TGTGCCAGCAGCACTTTTCGGGGGGGGCCCGGGGAGCTGTTTTTT

d_gene: NA
j_gene: TRBJ2-7
abundance: few
v_gene: TRBV18
len: 14
CDR3aa: CASSPLDVSYEQYF
CDR3nt: TGTGCCAGCTCACCACTAGACGTCTCCTACGAGCAGTACTTC

d_gene: NA
j_gene: TRBJ2-1
abundance: NA
v_gene: TRBV5-1
len: 16
CDR3aa: CASSLEGLSSYNEQFF
CDR3nt: TGCGCCAGCAGCTTGGAGGGGCTTAGCTCCTACAATGAGCAGTTCTTC

d_gene: NA
j_gene: TRBJ2-7
abundance: medium-sized
v_gene: TRBV6-6
len: 12
CDR3aa: CASSSSSYEQYF
CDR3nt: TGTGCCAGCTCATCAAGCTCCTACGAGCAGTACTTC

d_gene: TRBD2
j_gene: TRBJ2-1
abundance: NA
v_gene: TRBV5-4
len: 15
CDR3aa: CASRGDREDYNEQFF
CDR3nt: TGTGCCAGCAGGGGGGATCGGGAGGATTACAATGAGCAGTTCTTC

d_gene: TRBD2
j_gene: TRBJ2-1
abundance: many
v_gene: TRBV4-3
len: 20
CDR3aa: CASSLILAGGPLRSYNEQFF
CDR3nt: TGCGCCAGCAGCCTCATACTAGCGGGGGGGCCACTTCGGTCTTACAATGAGCAGTTCTTC

d_gene: NA
j_gene: TRBJ2-2
abundance: NA
v_gene: TRBV7-9
len: 11
CDR3aa: CASSLTGELFF
CDR3nt: TGTGCCAGCAGCTTAACCGGGGAGCTGTTTTTT

d_gene: TRBD2
j_gene: TRBJ2-7
abundance: medium-sized
v_gene: TRBV30
len: 15
CDR3aa: CAWSVLLAGPYEQYF
CDR3nt: TGTGCCTGGAGTGTTTTGTTAGCGGGTCCCTACGAGCAGTACTTC

d_gene: NA
j_gene: TRBJ1-5
abundance: medium-sized
v_gene: TRBV5-6
len: 14
CDR3aa: CASSSRRSNQPQHF
CDR3nt: TGTGCCAGCAGCTCCCGTCGGAGCAATCAGCCCCAGCATTTT

d_gene: NA
j_gene: TRBJ1-1
abundance: large
v_gene: TRBV12-3/TRBV12-4
len: 13
CDR3aa: CASSFQGNTEAFF
CDR3nt: TGTGCCAGCAGTTTCCAGGGAAACACTGAAGCTTTCTTT